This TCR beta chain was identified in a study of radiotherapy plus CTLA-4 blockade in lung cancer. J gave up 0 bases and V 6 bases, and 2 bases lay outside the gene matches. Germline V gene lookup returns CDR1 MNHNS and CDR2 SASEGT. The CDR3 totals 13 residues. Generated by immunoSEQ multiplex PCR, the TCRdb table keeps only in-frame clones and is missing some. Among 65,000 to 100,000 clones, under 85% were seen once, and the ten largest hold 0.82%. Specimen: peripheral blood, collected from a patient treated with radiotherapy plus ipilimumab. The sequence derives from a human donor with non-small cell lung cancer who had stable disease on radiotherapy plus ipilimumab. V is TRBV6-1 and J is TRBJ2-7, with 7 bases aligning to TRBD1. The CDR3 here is CASRSGGSYEQYF. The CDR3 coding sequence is TGTGCCAGCAGGTCAGGGGGCTCCTACGAGCAGTACTTC.